The entry below describes one TCR beta chain. Its cognate antigen is unknown. The entry originates in a study of cytomegalovirus exposure and HLA in healthy donors. Study outcomes and limitations: Presence/absence analyses treated sequencing depth as roughly uniform across donors. Within a later analysis, the majority of CMV-associated TCR beta chains appeared HLA-restricted. There were some public TCRs occurring in many donors, but most TCR sequences were rare. An apparent linkage of common viral pathogens to several of the most significant clusters emerged in a later analysis.

In the PCR, 60 Vbeta and 13 Jbeta primers were used. Here immunoSEQ multiplex PCR was the method, and the copy in TCRdb shows in-frame clones only, minus some. The sample carries approximately 93,000 clones, 65% recorded once. The CDR3 spans 13 residues. Germline CDR1 is SEHNR and CDR2 is FQNEAQ (reference sequence). Trimming stripped 2 bases from V and 9 bases from J, with 11 bases between. The rearrangement links TRBV7-9 to TRBJ2-1; D unclear. The sequenced material came from PBMCs. This receptor was obtained from a boy between 5 and 17 years old in good health and CMV-seropositive. The DNA of the CDR3 is TGTGCCAGCAGCTTACTCTTACATGGTGAGCAGTTCTTC. It specifies CASSLLLHGEQFF.